These 21 T cell receptor beta chains were all obtained from the same sample, sequenced in a study of CD8 T cells in ankylosing spondylitis. Study results and limitations: Typical of ankylosing spondylitis blood, it appeared, was a TCR beta motif of fewer than 10 highly homologous variants.

These receptors' antigens are unknown. TCRdb recomputed calls from the 5' RACE reads with MiXCR, one row per CDR3 protein. Counted here are around 490,000 distinct CDR3 sequences, less than 6% occurring once; the ten biggest clones make up 3% to 4.5%. Source material: blood, either unsorted or a sorted T cell fraction (not recorded which). The receptor source for this set is a male donor with ankylosing spondylitis.

V gene TRBV4-3 combines with J gene TRBJ2-7, with no clear D. The germline V gene encodes CDR1 LGHNA and CDR2 YSLEER. V was cut by 0 bases and J by 5 bases, with 11 bases left in between. CDR3 size: 14 residues. DNA for the CDR3: TGCGCCAGCAGCCAAGAATGGAGCGCGGACGAGCAGTACTTC. The encoded protein is CASSQEWSADEQYF.

The chain combines TRBV7-8 with TRBJ2-7; D not certain. The germline CDR1 and CDR2 sequences are SGHVS and FQNEAQ. The CDR3 is made up of 16 amino acids. Trimming shortened V by 0 bases and J by 5 bases, and 17 bases separated the two germline ends. CDR3 bases: TGTGCCAGCAGCTTAGCGCTGGCAGTGGAAATCCACGAGCAGTACTTC. Translating gives CASSLALAVEIHEQYF.

This clonotype was seen repeatedly, ten times or more. This rearrangement joins TRBV27 to TRBJ2-7, with 7 bases fitting TRBD1. V was clipped by 5 bases and J by 0 bases; unmatched bases: 4. CDR1 and CDR2 (germline): MNHEY, SMNVEV (reference sequence). The CDR3 consists of 14 residues. This CDR3 reads CASSQRDSSYEQYF. The CDR3 nucleotides are TGTGCCAGCAGTCAGAGGGACAGCTCCTACGAGCAGTACTTC.

The sample holds many counts of this clonotype. V is TRBV20-1 and J is TRBJ2-4; 8 nucleotides match TRBD2. CDR1 is DFQATT, CDR2 SNEGSKA, per germline (reference sequence). Losses at the gene ends were 6 bases for V and 1 base for J; bases not matched to a gene: 8. The CDR3 sequence is 15 residues long. For the CDR3, the DNA is TGCAGTGCACCGTCAGCGGGAGATGCCAAAAACATTCAGTACTTC. This translates into CSAPSAGDAKNIQYF.

The chain combines TRBV7-9 with TRBJ1-2; the match to TRBD1 covers 9 bases. With 4 bases clipped from V and 3 bases from J, the junction kept 9 bases outside the gene matches. The CDR3 runs 16 residues. Germline V gene data show CDR1 as SEHNR and CDR2 as FQNEAQ (reference sequence). The chain's CDR3 is CASSSPATGGHYGYTF. DNA of the CDR3: TGTGCCAGCAGCTCCCCGGCCACAGGGGGCCACTATGGCTACACCTTC. The full variable domain, its missing parts supplied by reference TRBV7-9 and TRBJ1-2, is DTGVSQNPRHKITKRGQNVTFRCDPISEHNRLYWYRQTLGQGPEFLTYFQNEAQLEKSRLLSDRFSAERPKGSFSTLEIQRTEQGDSAMYLCASSSPATGGHYGYTFGSGTRLTVV.

The chain employs TRBV11-2 and TRBJ2-7; no clear D gene. CDR1 and CDR2 from the germline V gene are SGHAT and FQNNGV. V dropped 3 bases and J dropped 6 bases, with 9 bases sitting between them. The CDR3 is 12 residues long. The CDR3 loop is CASSFSRAEQYF. CDR3 bases: TGTGCCAGCAGCTTTAGCCGGGCCGAGCAGTACTTC.

In the case of this clonotype: At one end, the junction sequence differs from germline, possibly due to a read error. The chain links TRBV6-5 to TRBJ2-4; 7 bases are shared with TRBD1. Germline V gene lookup returns CDR1 MNHEY and CDR2 SVGAGI. This CDR3 is built from 15 residues. CDR3 in DNA: TGTGCCAGCAGTTACTGGCCTGGACAGGCCCTCATTCATTACTTC. Translated: CASSYWPGQALIHYF.

This clonotype was detected ten times or more. The chain is built from TRBV29-1 and TRBJ2-1; the D gene is possibly TRBD2 (6 bases). The CDR3 has 14 residues. V was shortened by 5 bases and J by 7 bases, with 18 bases between the two germline ends. Per the germline V gene, CDR1 is SQVTM and CDR2 is ANQGSEA. CDR3 sequence (DNA): TGCAGCGTTTCTCCCCCGGGGGAAGAAAATGAGCAGTTCTTC. It translates to CSVSPPGEENEQFF.

Many counts were recorded for this clonotype. The rearrangement joins TRBV5-6 to TRBJ2-7, with TRBD2 as a possible D gene (5 bases). Germline-derived CDR1 and CDR2 are SGHDT and YYEEEE. The CDR3 contains 14 residues. The V end lost 2 bases, the J end lost 0 bases, and 9 bases lay between the germline ends. This chain's CDR3 is CASSFSGNSYEQYF. The DNA for the CDR3 is TGTGCCAGCAGCTTCTCGGGGAACTCCTACGAGCAGTACTTC. The variable domain in full, completed from reference TRBV5-6 and TRBJ2-7, reads DAGVTQSPTHLIKTRGQQVTLRCSPKSGHDTVSWYQQALGQGPQFIFQYYEEEERQRGNFPDRFSGHQFPNYSSELNVNALLLGDSALYLCASSFSGNSYEQYFGPGTRLTVT.

This clonotype was counted ten times or more. This chain connects TRBV7-9 to TRBJ1-2, with TRBD1 matching 9 bases. CDR1 is SEHNR, CDR2 FQNEAQ, per germline (reference sequence). V trimming: 7 bases; J trimming: 8 bases; junction bases outside the gene matches: 14. The CDR3 is 15 residues long. Here the CDR3 DNA reads TGTGCCAGCACCTATATGGACAGGGGCAGGGGCGGCTACACCTTC. This encodes CASTYMDRGRGGYTF.

Ten or more counts support this clonotype. V and J are TRBV7-6 and TRBJ2-1; TRBD2 matches 16 bases. CDR1 and CDR2 (germline): SGHVS, FNYEAQ. Losses at the gene ends were 11 bases for V and 1 base for J; bases not matched to a gene: 11. The CDR3 covers 18 residues. CDR3 sequence: CAASGLAGGPYSYNEQFF. The CDR3 DNA follows: TGTGCCGCCTCGGGACTAGCGGGAGGGCCTTATTCCTACAATGAGCAGTTCTTC.

This clonotype was observed many times. This rearrangement joins TRBV5-1 to TRBJ2-6; D tentatively reads TRBD1 or TRBD2 (5 bases each). CDR1 is SGHRS, CDR2 YFSETQ, per germline. V dropped 4 bases and J dropped 0 bases, with 8 bases sitting between them. The length of the CDR3 is 15 residues. The CDR3 is CASSGGDSGANVLTF. Written as DNA, the CDR3 is TGCGCCAGCAGCGGGGGAGACTCTGGGGCCAACGTCCTGACTTTC.

This clonotype was found many times. The chain joins TRBV7-2 to TRBJ1-2, with TRBD1 matching over 7 bases. With V trimmed by 2 bases and J by 5 bases, 11 bases remained unmatched. This CDR3 region has 16 residues. Germline V lookup: CDR1 SGHTA, CDR2 FQGNSA. CDR3 protein: CASSLTARGPGYGYTF. CDR3 nucleotide sequence: TGTGCCAGCAGCTTAACCGCGAGGGGGCCGGGTTATGGCTACACCTTC.

This clonotype showed up many times. The gene calls are TRBV7-6 and TRBJ1-4; D is unclear. Germline assignment: CDR1 SGHVS and CDR2 FNYEAQ. Trimming removed 1 base at V and 0 bases at J, with 12 bases between. The CDR3 has 17 residues. As DNA, the CDR3 is TGTGCCAGCAGCTTAGAACTGGCAGGACCAACTAATGAAAAACTGTTTTTT. It is translated as CASSLELAGPTNEKLFF. The full variable domain, rest sourced from reference TRBV7-6 and TRBJ1-4, is GAGVSQSPRYKVTKRGQDVALRCDPISGHVSLYWYRQALGQGPEFLTYFNYEAQQDKSGLPNDRFSAERPEGSISTLTIQRTEQRDSAMYRCASSLELAGPTNEKLFFGSGTQLSVL.

This clonotype was seen ten or more times. The CDR3 region has the DNA TGTGCCTCCAGAACCGCCTCGGGATACGAGCAGTACTTC. As protein: CASRTASGYEQYF. The V and J genes are TRBV6-2 or TRBV6-3 and TRBJ2-7; D may be TRBD2 (5 bases). There are 13 residues in the CDR3. V was pared by 11 bases and J by 4 bases, with 18 bases between. CDR1 is MNHEY, CDR2 SVGEGT, per germline.

Many counts were recorded for this clonotype. The V call is TRBV4-2, the J call TRBJ1-5, with D possibly matching TRBD1 (5 bases). Germline V gives CDR1 LGHNA, CDR2 YNFKEQ. Trimming pared 0 bases from V and 8 bases from J, leaving 14 bases between. The CDR3 contains 15 residues. The CDR3 sequence: CASSQDRAGLEPQHF. The CDR3 DNA reads as TGTGCCAGCAGCCAAGATCGGGCGGGGCTGGAGCCCCAGCATTTT.

The gene calls are TRBV7-9 and TRBJ2-2; D call uncertain. From germline, CDR1 is SEHNR and CDR2 FQNEAQ (reference sequence). With 3 bases removed from V and 0 bases from J, the gap between germline ends came to 14 bases. The CDR3 spans 17 residues. The CDR3 here is CASSFPLPAANTGELFF. CDR3 nucleotides: TGTGCCAGCAGCTTTCCCCTCCCGGCAGCGAACACCGGGGAGCTGTTTTTT.

This clonotype occurred many times. The chain joins TRBV19 to TRBJ2-5, with 12 positions matching TRBD2. Per the germline V gene, CDR1 is LNHDA and CDR2 is SQIVND (reference sequence). This CDR3 has 17 residues. With 6 bases clipped from V and 2 bases from J, the junction kept 10 bases outside the gene matches. CDR3 nucleotide sequence: TGTGCCAGTAGCCTCTTCCGGACTAGCGGGACGCAAGAGACCCAGTACTTC. It translates to CASSLFRTSGTQETQYF.

The sample holds many counts of this clonotype. CDR3 sequence: CSASYRVGPDTQYF. As DNA, the CDR3 is TGCAGTGCTAGTTACAGGGTCGGACCAGATACGCAGTATTTT. This chain uses TRBV20-1 with TRBJ2-3; a weak D match, TRBD1 (6 bases). V was pared by 3 bases and J by 4 bases, with 14 bases between. Per germline, CDR1 DFQATT and CDR2 SNEGSKA (reference sequence). The CDR3 has 14 residues.

This clonotype was recorded many times. CDR3 region: CASSLAGRQGYEQYF. As DNA, the CDR3 is TGCGCCAGCAGCTTGGCAGGGAGGCAAGGCTACGAGCAGTACTTC. The chain links TRBV5-1 to TRBJ2-7; maybe TRBD2 (6 bases). This CDR3 has 15 amino acids. Trimming took 0 bases from V and 3 from J, leaving 13 bases between them. Germline CDR1 is SGHRS and CDR2 is YFSETQ.

In this sample, this clonotype turned up many times. The CDR3 sequence: CSVEGSGTLSYNEQFF. The CDR3 coding sequence is TGCAGCGTTGAAGGTAGCGGGACGTTATCCTACAATGAGCAGTTCTTC. The V call is TRBV29-1, the J call TRBJ2-1, with TRBD2 identical over 8 bases. The CDR3 spans 16 residues. After removal of 1 base from V and 1 base from J, the junction contained 6 bases not matched to a gene. The germline V gene has CDR1 SQVTM and CDR2 ANQGSEA.